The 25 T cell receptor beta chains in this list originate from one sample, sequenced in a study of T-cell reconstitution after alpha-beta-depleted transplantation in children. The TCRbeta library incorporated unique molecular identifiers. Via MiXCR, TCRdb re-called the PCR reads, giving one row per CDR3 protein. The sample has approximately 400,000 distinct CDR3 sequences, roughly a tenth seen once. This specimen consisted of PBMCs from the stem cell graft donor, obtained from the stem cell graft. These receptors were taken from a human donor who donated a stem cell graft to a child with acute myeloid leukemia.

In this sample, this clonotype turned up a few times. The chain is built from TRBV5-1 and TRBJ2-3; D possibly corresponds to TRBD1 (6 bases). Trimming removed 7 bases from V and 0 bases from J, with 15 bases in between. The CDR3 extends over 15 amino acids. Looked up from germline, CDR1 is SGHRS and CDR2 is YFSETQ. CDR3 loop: CASRWKGESTDTQYF. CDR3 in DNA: TGCGCCAGCCGTTGGAAGGGGGAGAGCACAGATACGCAGTATTTT.

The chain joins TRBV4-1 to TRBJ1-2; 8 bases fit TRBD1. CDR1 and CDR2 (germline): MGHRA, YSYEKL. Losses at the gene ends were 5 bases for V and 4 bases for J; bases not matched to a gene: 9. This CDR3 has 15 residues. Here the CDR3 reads CASSLPGQAFYGYTF. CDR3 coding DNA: TGCGCCAGCAGCTTGCCGGGACAGGCATTCTATGGCTACACCTTC.

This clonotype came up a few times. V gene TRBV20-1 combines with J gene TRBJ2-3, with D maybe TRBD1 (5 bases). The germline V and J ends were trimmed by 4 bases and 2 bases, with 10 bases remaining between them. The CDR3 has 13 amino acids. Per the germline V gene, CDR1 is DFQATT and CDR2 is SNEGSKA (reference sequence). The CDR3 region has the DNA TGCAGTGCTATTGCAGGGATCACAGATACGCAGTATTTT. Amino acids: CSAIAGITDTQYF.

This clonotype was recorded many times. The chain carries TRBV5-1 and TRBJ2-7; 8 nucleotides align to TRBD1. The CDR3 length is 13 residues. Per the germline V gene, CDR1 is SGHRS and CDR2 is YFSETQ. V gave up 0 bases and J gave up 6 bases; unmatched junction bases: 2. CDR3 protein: CASSLATGGEQYV. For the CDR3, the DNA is TGCGCCAGCAGCTTGGCTACAGGGGGCGAGCAGTACGTC.

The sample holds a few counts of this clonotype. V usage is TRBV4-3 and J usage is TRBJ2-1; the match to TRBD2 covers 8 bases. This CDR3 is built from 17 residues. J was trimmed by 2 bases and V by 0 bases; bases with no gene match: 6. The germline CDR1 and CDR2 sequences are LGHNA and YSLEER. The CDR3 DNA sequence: TGCGCCAGCAGCCAAGATTTGGCGGGAGGTCCCTACAATGAGCAGTTCTTC. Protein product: CASSQDLAGGPYNEQFF.

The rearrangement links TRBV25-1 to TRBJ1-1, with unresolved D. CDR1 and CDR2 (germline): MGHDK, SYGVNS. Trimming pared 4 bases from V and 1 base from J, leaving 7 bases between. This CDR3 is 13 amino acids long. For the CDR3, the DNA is TGTGCCAGCAGTGTTTTATGGAACACTGAAGCTTTCTTT. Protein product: CASSVLWNTEAFF.

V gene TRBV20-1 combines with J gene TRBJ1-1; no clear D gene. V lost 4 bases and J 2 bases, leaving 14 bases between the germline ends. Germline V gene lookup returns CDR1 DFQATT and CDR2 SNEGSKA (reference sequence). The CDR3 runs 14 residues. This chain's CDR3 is CSAKDEAFNTEAFF. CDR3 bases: TGCAGTGCTAAGGACGAGGCATTCAACACTGAAGCTTTCTTT.

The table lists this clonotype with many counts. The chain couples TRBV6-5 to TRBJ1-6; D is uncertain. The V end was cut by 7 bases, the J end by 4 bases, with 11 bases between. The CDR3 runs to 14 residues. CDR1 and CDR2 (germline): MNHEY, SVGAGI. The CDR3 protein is CASKFGPYNSPLHF. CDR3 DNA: TGTGCCAGCAAATTCGGGCCTTATAATTCACCCCTCCACTTT.

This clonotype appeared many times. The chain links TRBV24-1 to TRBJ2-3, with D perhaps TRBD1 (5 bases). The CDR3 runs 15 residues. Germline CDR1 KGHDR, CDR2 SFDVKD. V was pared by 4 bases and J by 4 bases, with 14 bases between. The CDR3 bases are TGTGCCACCAGTGACCCTGGGGCAAATCCAGATACGCAGTATTTT. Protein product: CATSDPGANPDTQYF.

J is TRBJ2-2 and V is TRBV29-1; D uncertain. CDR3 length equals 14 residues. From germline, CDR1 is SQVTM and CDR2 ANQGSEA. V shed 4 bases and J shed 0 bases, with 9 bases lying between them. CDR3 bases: TGCAGCGTTGGAGTAAGCTCGAACACCGGGGAGCTGTTTTTT. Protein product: CSVGVSSNTGELFF.

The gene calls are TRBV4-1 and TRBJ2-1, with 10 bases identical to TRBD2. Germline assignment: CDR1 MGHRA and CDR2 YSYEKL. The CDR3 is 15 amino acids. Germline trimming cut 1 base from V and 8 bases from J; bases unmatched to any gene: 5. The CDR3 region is CASSQGAGGPDEQFF. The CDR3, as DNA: TGCGCCAGCAGCCAAGGAGCGGGAGGGCCCGATGAGCAGTTCTTC.

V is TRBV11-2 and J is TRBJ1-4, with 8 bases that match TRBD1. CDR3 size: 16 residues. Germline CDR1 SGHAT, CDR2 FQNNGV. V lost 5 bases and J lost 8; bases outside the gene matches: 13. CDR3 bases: TGTGCCAGCAGCCCAACGATGACAGGGGTGCGGGAAAAACTGTTTTTT. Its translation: CASSPTMTGVREKLFF.

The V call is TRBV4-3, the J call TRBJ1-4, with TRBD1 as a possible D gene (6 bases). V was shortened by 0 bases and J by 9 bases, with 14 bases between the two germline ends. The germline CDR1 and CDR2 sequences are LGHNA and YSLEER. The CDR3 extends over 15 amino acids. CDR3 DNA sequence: TGCGCCAGCAGCCAAGATTGGCAGGGGCTTCAAAAACTGTTTTTT. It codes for CASSQDWQGLQKLFF.

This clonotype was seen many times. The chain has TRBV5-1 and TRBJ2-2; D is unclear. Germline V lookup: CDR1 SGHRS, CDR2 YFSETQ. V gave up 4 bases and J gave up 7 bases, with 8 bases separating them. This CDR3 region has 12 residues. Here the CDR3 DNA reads TGCGCCAGCAGCGGTCCCGGCGGGGAGCTGTTTTTT. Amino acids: CASSGPGGELFF.

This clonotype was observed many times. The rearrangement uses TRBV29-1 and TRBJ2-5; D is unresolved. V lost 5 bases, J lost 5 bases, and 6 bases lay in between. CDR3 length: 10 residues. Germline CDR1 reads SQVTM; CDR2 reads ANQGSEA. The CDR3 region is CSVMDETQYF. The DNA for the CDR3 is TGCAGCGTTATGGACGAGACCCAGTACTTC.

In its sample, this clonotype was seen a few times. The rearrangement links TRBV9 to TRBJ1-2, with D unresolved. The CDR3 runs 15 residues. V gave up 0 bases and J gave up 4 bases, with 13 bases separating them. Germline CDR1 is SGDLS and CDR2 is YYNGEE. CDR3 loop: CASSVEGVGPYGYTF. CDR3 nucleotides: TGTGCCAGCAGCGTAGAGGGAGTCGGCCCCTATGGCTACACCTTC.

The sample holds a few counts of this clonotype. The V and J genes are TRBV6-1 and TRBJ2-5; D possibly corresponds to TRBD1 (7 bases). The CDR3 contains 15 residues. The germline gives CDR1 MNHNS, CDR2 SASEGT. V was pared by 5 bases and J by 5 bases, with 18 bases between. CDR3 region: CASSLQGGLVETQYF. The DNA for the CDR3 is TGTGCCAGCAGTCTTCAGGGGGGATTGGTGGAGACCCAGTACTTC.

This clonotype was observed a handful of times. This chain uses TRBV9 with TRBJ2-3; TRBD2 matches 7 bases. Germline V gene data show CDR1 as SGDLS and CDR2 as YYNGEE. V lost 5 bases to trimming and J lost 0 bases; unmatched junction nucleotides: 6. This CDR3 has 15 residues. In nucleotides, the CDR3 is TGTGCCAGCAGTGACCGGGACTATAGCACAGATACGCAGTATTTT. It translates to CASSDRDYSTDTQYF.

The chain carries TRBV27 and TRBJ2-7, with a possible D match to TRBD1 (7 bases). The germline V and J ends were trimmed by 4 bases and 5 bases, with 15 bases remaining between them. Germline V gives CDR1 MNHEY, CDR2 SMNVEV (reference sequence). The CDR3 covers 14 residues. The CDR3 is CASSSPGGIDEQYF. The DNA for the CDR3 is TGTGCCAGCAGTTCACCAGGGGGGATCGACGAGCAGTACTTC.

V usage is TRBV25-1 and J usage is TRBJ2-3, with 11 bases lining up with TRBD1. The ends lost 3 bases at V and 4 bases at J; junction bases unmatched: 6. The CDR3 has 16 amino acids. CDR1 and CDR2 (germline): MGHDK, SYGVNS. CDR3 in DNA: TGTGCCAGCAGTGACCGGACAGGGGGCAGAGCAGATACGCAGTATTTT. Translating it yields CASSDRTGGRADTQYF. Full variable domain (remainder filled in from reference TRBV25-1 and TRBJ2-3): EADIYQTPRYLVIGTGKKITLECSQTMGHDKMYWYQQDPGMELHLIHYSYGVNSTEKGDLSSESTVSRIRTEHFPLTLESARPSHTSQYLCASSDRTGGRADTQYFGPGTRLTVL.

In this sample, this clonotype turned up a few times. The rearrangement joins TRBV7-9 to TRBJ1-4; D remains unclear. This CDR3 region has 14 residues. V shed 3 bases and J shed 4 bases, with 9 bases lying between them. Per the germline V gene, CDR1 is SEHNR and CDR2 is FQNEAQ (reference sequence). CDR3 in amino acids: CASSFGQNNEKLFF. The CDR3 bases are TGTGCCAGCAGCTTCGGGCAGAATAATGAAAAACTGTTTTTT.

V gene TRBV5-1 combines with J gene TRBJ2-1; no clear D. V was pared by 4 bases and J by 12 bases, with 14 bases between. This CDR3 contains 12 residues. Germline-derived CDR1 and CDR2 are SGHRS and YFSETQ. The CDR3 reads CASSPGREGQFF. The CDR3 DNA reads TGCGCCAGCAGCCCTGGAAGGGAAGGGCAGTTCTTC.

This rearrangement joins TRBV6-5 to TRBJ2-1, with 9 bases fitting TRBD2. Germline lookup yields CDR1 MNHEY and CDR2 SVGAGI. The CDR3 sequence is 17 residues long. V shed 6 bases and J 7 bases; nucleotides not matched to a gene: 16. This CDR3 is CASSLAEFAGGPNEQFF. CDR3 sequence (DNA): TGTGCCAGCAGCTTAGCTGAATTCGCGGGAGGGCCTAATGAGCAGTTCTTC.

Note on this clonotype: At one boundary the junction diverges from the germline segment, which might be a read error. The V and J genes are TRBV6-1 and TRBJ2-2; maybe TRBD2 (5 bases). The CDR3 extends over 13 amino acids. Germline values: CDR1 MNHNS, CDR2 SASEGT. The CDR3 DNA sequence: TGTGCCAGCAGTCCACGTGGCACCGGGGAGCTGGTTTTT. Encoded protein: CASSPRGTGELVF.

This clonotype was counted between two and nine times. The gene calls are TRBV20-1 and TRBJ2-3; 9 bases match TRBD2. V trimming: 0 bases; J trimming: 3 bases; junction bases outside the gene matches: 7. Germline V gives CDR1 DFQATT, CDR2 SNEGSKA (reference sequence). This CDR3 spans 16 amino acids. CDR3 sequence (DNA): TGCAGTGCTAGAGACCCCTTAGCGGGAGTGACAGATACGCAGTATTTT. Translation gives CSARDPLAGVTDTQYF.